Below, 12 T cell receptor beta chains from the same sample are listed, as sequenced in a study of identical twins. One entry per CDR3 protein, called by TCRdb with MiXCR from the 5' RACE reads. The sample has roughly 720,000 distinct CDR3 sequences, around a sixth seen once. These data also formed part of another study, on T cells expressing NK-cell markers.

Specimen: PBMCs. The receptors were sampled from a woman under 30 in good health.

This clonotype was picked up a small number of times. The chain couples TRBV18 to TRBJ2-3; 9 positions agree with TRBD2. Germline values: CDR1 KGHSH, CDR2 LQKENI. Losses at the gene ends were 1 base for V and 7 bases for J; bases not matched to a gene: 6. The CDR3 has 15 amino acids. The CDR3 region is CASSPQREAGNTQYF. The CDR3 nucleotides read TGTGCCAGCTCACCACAGCGGGAGGCGGGGAATACGCAGTATTTT.

This clonotype has only a few counts. This sequence joins TRBV5-6 and TRBJ2-5, with TRBD1 as a possible D gene (7 bases). Germline loops: CDR1 SGHDT, CDR2 YYEEEE. The CDR3 spans 13 residues. Trimming pared 4 bases from V and 3 bases from J, leaving 10 bases between. The DNA for the CDR3 is TGTGCCAGCAGCCGGGGGACAGAAGAGACCCAGTACTTC. It encodes CASSRGTEETQYF.

The chain uses TRBV2 and TRBJ2-1, with 10 bases identical to TRBD2. V lost 6 bases and J lost 1; bases outside the gene matches: 6. CDR3 length: 16 residues. Germline CDR1 and CDR2: SNHLY and FYNNEI. CDR3: CASSESGGASYNEQFF. CDR3 DNA: TGTGCCAGCAGCGAGAGCGGGGGGGCGTCCTACAATGAGCAGTTCTTC.

The genes are TRBV12-3 or TRBV12-4 and TRBJ2-7; 8 positions agree with TRBD2. The trim removed 2 bases at V and 3 bases at J, leaving 15 bases unmatched. There are 18 residues in the CDR3. The CDR3 coding sequence is TGTGCCAGCAGTTTAAAATCGGGGGGTAGCGGGGCCTTCTACGAGCAGTACTTC. Translation: CASSLKSGGSGAFYEQYF.

In its sample, this clonotype was seen a few times. V gene TRBV3-1 combines with J gene TRBJ1-2; D is undetermined. Between the trimmed V and J ends, which lost 3 bases and 0 bases, there was a span of 8 bases. There are 14 residues in the CDR3. CDR1 and CDR2 from the germline V gene are LGHDT and YNNKEL (reference sequence). For the CDR3, the DNA is TGTGCCAGCAGCCAGAAGGGCTCTAACTATGGCTACACCTTC. This sequence encodes CASSQKGSNYGYTF.

The gene calls are TRBV6-5 and TRBJ1-5; D call uncertain. This CDR3 has 13 amino acids. The ends were cut back, 3 bases at V and 6 bases at J, with 9 bases in the middle. CDR1 is MNHEY, CDR2 SVGAGI, per germline. In DNA, the CDR3 is TGTGCCAGCAGTTATTCGAGTACTCAGCCCCAGCATTTT. Its protein is CASSYSSTQPQHF.

This clonotype was detected only a few times. This chain links TRBV20-1 with TRBJ1-6; D possibly corresponds to TRBD1 (5 bases). This CDR3 comprises 14 residues. V lost 3 bases and J 5 bases, leaving 11 bases between the germline ends. The germline CDR1 and CDR2 sequences are DFQATT and SNEGSKA (reference sequence). CDR3 coding DNA: TGCAGTGCTAGGTCGAGGGGCGATAATTCACCCCTCCACTTT. Protein product: CSARSRGDNSPLHF.

The gene calls are TRBV27 and TRBJ1-2, with TRBD1 identical over 10 bases. There are 15 residues in the CDR3. Germline V lookup: CDR1 MNHEY, CDR2 SMNVEV (reference sequence). With V trimmed by 5 bases and J by 8 bases, 11 bases remained unmatched. The CDR3 is CASSTLDRGVLGYTF. CDR3 nucleotide sequence: TGTGCCAGCAGTACCCTGGACAGGGGGGTGCTCGGCTACACCTTC.

The J gene is TRBJ1-5, the V gene TRBV12-3 or TRBV12-4; no clear D. V lost 8 bases and J lost 0, with 11 bases in between. The CDR3 spans 14 residues. The CDR3 DNA sequence: TGTGCCAGCTCCCCTGAGTATAGCAATCAGCCCCAGCATTTT. This gives the protein CASSPEYSNQPQHF.

This clonotype was seen only a few times. This sequence joins TRBV5-1 and TRBJ2-7; TRBD1 matches at 9 bases. J was trimmed by 6 bases and V by 2 bases; bases with no gene match: 6. Germline-derived CDR1 and CDR2 are SGHRS and YFSETQ. The CDR3 totals 14 residues. The CDR3 DNA reads as TGCGCCAGCAGCTTCGGGACAGGGAGTGCCGAGCAGTACTTC. Protein sequence: CASSFGTGSAEQYF.

This chain uses TRBV7-9 with TRBJ1-3; D is ambiguous. The V gene lost 7 bases and the J gene lost 2 bases, with 15 bases spanning the gap. The CDR3 is 15 residues long. Germline CDR1 reads SEHNR; CDR2 reads FQNEAQ (reference sequence). CDR3 amino acids: CASTPGVLPGNTIYF. The CDR3 DNA sequence: TGTGCCAGCACCCCTGGGGTCCTACCTGGAAACACCATATATTTT.

This clonotype was detected a few times. The V gene is TRBV9, the J gene TRBJ2-5; 8 nucleotides agree with TRBD2. The germline V gene has CDR1 SGDLS and CDR2 YYNGEE. The CDR3 totals 16 residues. V lost 0 bases to trimming and J lost 2 bases; unmatched junction nucleotides: 6. The CDR3: CASSVGGSGAQETQYF. The CDR3 DNA follows: TGTGCCAGCAGCGTAGGTGGTAGCGGGGCGCAAGAGACCCAGTACTTC. Full variable domain (rest looked up from reference TRBV9 and TRBJ2-5): DSGVTQTPKHLITATGQRVTLRCSPRSGDLSVYWYQQSLDQGLQFLIQYYNGEERAKGNILERFSAQQFPDLHSELNLSSLELGDSALYFCASSVGGSGAQETQYFGPGTRLLVL.